The 8 T cell receptor beta chains reported below all come from one sample, sequenced in a study of CD8 T cells in Susac syndrome. With random hexamers, roughly 0.5 to 1 ug RNA was reverse transcribed. MiXCR was run by TCRdb on the immunoSEQ multiplex PCR reads, yielding one entry per CDR3 protein. The table has roughly 200,000 distinct CDR3 sequences, less than 95% seen once; the top ten hold less than 0.12%. The sequenced sample was CD4+ T cells from PBMCs. These receptors all stem from a human donor in good health.

The rearrangement uses TRBV5-6 and TRBJ2-1, with D unclear. Germline CDR1 is SGHDT and CDR2 is YYEEEE. There are 16 residues in the CDR3. Trimming removed 4 bases from V and 2 bases from J, with 16 bases in between. The chain's CDR3 is CASSNRRVATYNEQFF. The CDR3 DNA is TGTGCCAGCAGCAATCGTAGGGTGGCGACCTACAATGAGCAGTTCTTC.

The rearrangement uses TRBV28 and TRBJ2-5; 9 bases are shared with TRBD1. Germline CDR1 and CDR2: MDHEN and SYDVKM. V shed 6 bases and J 1 base; nucleotides not matched to a gene: 3. This CDR3 contains 14 residues. CDR3: CASSPTGGQETQYF. CDR3 in DNA: TGTGCCAGCAGCCCGACAGGGGGCCAAGAGACCCAGTACTTC.

The chain joins TRBV30 to TRBJ2-7; D call uncertain. The CDR3 covers 14 residues. Germline V gene data show CDR1 as GTSNPN and CDR2 as SVGIG (reference sequence). Deletions cut 0 bases from V and 0 bases from J, with 9 bases between. CDR3 sequence: CAWSVVAVSYEQYF. DNA for the CDR3: TGTGCCTGGAGTGTGGTGGCGGTCTCCTACGAGCAGTACTTC.

The chain recombines TRBV27 with TRBJ1-1, with D perhaps matching TRBD1 (5 bases). Germline loops: CDR1 MNHEY, CDR2 SMNVEV (reference sequence). The CDR3 covers 15 residues. Between the trimmed V and J ends, which lost 4 bases and 5 bases, there was a span of 17 bases. CDR3 amino acids: CASSSPRVGGTEAFF. In nucleotides, the CDR3 is TGTGCCAGCAGTTCCCCCAGGGTGGGCGGTACTGAAGCTTTCTTT.

The chain employs TRBV20-1 and TRBJ2-3; TRBD2 matches 9 bases. The trim removed 6 bases at V and 6 bases at J, leaving 13 bases unmatched. Germline-derived CDR1 and CDR2 are DFQATT and SNEGSKA (reference sequence). The CDR3 is 15 residues long. The CDR3, as DNA: TGCAGTGCCCCCGCCCACGCGGGAGGGATGGATACGCAGTATTTT. Encoded protein: CSAPAHAGGMDTQYF.

This clonotype was seen once. The chain carries TRBV30 and TRBJ1-2; D call uncertain. The CDR3 is 12 residues long. Germline CDR1 and CDR2: GTSNPN and SVGIG (reference sequence). Trimming removed 3 bases from V and 4 bases from J, with 9 bases in between. The CDR3: CAWSSAGYGYTF. DNA of the CDR3: TGTGCCTGGAGCTCAGCCGGCTATGGCTACACCTTC.

The CDR3 DNA reads as TGTGCCAGCAGCGGGGCCCTCGGGGGAGGCTACGAGCAGTACTTC. Protein product: CASSGALGGGYEQYF. The rearrangement joins TRBV7-8 to TRBJ2-7, with a possible D match to TRBD2 (6 bases). Germline lookup yields CDR1 SGHVS and CDR2 FQNEAQ. Trimming left V 5 bases short and J 3 bases short, with 17 bases between. The CDR3 extends over 15 amino acids.

This clonotype was observed a single time. The V and J genes are TRBV6-2 or TRBV6-3 and TRBJ1-5; unclear D gene. The ends were cut back, 2 bases at V and 3 bases at J, with 5 bases in the middle. CDR3 size: 13 residues. Germline V lookup: CDR1 MNHEY, CDR2 SVGEGT. CDR3 protein: CASSYGTNQPQHF. In DNA, the CDR3 is TGTGCCAGCAGTTACGGAACCAATCAGCCCCAGCATTTT.